This T cell receptor beta chain is drawn from a study of OX40 agonist ivuxolimab in advanced cancers. Study-level findings and limits: CD4+ and CD8+ blood T cells expanded clonally by week 6 at 0.1 to 3.0 mg/kg. On average, CD8+ T cells had more expanded clones than CD4+.

Clones were sequenced by immunoSEQ multiplex PCR, and TCRdb holds only the in-frame ones, with some missing. The top ten clones hold around 10% of a sample with 28,000 or so clones, roughly 85% of them seen once. Remarks on this clone: The target antigen is unknown.

Exclusion applied to patients with autoimmune disease history or systemic immunosuppression. With 5 bases removed from V and 2 bases from J, the gap between germline ends came to 23 bases. There are 18 residues in the CDR3. CDR1 is MGHRA, CDR2 YSYEKL, per germline. The chain has TRBV4-1 and TRBJ2-3; maybe TRBD2 (6 bases). The receptor was isolated from an adult with an advanced solid tumor such as melanoma, head and neck, liver or kidney cancer. The sample here was CD4+ or CD8+ T cells sorted from blood, taken in a trial of the OX40 agonist ivuxolimab. DNA of the CDR3: TGCGCCAGCAGCGAAGGGGCCACTAGCTCTATTCCCACAGATACGCAGTATTTT. It encodes CASSEGATSSIPTDTQYF.